These 5 T cell receptor beta chains were sequenced from one sample in a study of blood T cells in healthy people across ages. A second PCR, run for 7 to 11 cycles, used a sample-barcoded 5' primer plus a J-beta primer mix. TCRdb re-called the 5' RACE reads with MiXCR, one entry per CDR3 protein. The table includes hundreds of thousands of distinct CDR3 sequences, about 26% detected once. This sample also appeared in a second study, on T cells of mothers and their children.

Sequences were obtained from blood. These receptors were obtained from a boy aged 5-17 years in good health.

There are a few counts of this clonotype. V is TRBV20-1 and J is TRBJ2-5; D is ambiguous. Trimming cost V 4 bases and J 3 bases, with 6 bases left between them. Germline CDR1 and CDR2: DFQATT and SNEGSKA (reference sequence). The CDR3 has 11 residues. The CDR3 DNA reads as TGCAGTGCTACCGGTAAAGAGACCCAGTACTTC. This sequence encodes CSATGKETQYF.

The sample holds a few counts of this clonotype. This chain links TRBV3-1 with TRBJ2-5, with 9 positions matching TRBD2. CDR3 length: 14 amino acids. Trimming took 4 bases from V and 5 from J; bases not matched to a gene: 5. Germline lookup yields CDR1 LGHDT and CDR2 YNNKEL (reference sequence). In DNA, the CDR3 is TGTGCCAGCAGCCGAAAAGCGGGGGGCGAGACCCAGTACTTC. It is translated as CASSRKAGGETQYF.

The rearrangement uses TRBV3-1 and TRBJ1-2; weak D call: TRBD1 (5 bases). CDR1 is LGHDT, CDR2 YNNKEL, per germline (reference sequence). Trimming shortened V by 0 bases and J by 14 bases, and 19 bases separated the two germline ends. The CDR3 contains 14 residues. The CDR3 coding sequence is TGTGCCAGCAGCCAAGACCCGACCAAGGGGAGGGAAACCTTC. This sequence encodes CASSQDPTKGRETF.

The chain has TRBV28 and TRBJ2-7; weak D call: TRBD2 (5 bases). V was shortened by 6 bases and J by 0 bases, with 12 bases between the two germline ends. This CDR3 spans 14 amino acids. CDR1 is MDHEN, CDR2 SYDVKM, per germline. In DNA, the CDR3 is TGTGCCAGCAGCGAGGGCCACCGCTCCTACGAGCAGTACTTC. Amino acids: CASSEGHRSYEQYF.

The rearrangement uses TRBV5-1 and TRBJ2-4, with a tentative D call TRBD1 (6 bases). The CDR3 is made up of 16 amino acids. Between the trimmed V and J ends, which lost 3 bases and 0 bases, there was a span of 13 bases. Germline V gives CDR1 SGHRS, CDR2 YFSETQ. CDR3 coding DNA: TGCGCCAGCAGCTCCTGGGGGACACTAGCCAAAAACATTCAGTACTTC. This gives the protein CASSSWGTLAKNIQYF. Supplemented by reference TRBV5-1 and TRBJ2-4, the full variable domain reads KAGVTQTPRYLIKTRGQQVTLSCSPISGHRSVSWYQQTPGQGLQFLFEYFSETQRNKGNFPGRFSGRQFSNSRSEMNVSTLELGDSALYLCASSSWGTLAKNIQYFGAGTRLSVL.